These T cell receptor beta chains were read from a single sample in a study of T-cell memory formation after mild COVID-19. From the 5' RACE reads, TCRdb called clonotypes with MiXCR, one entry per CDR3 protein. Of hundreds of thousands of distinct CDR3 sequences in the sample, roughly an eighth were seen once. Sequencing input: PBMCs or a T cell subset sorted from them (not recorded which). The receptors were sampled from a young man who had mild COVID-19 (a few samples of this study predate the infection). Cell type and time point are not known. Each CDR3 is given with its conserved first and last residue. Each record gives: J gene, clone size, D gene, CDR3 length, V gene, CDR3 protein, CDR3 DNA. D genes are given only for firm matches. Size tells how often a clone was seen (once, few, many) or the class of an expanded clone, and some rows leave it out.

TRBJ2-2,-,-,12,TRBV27,CASSTFTGELFF,TGTGCCAGCAGTACCTTCACCGGGGAGCTGTTTTTT
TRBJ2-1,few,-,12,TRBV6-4,CASSDSENEQFF,TGTGCCAGCAGTGACTCTGAGAATGAGCAGTTCTTC
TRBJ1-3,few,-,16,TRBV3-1,CASSQGDGLSGNTIYF,TGTGCCAGCAGCCAAGGGGACGGCCTCTCTGGAAACACCATATATTTT
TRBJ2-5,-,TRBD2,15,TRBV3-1,CASSQDTGGTGTQYF,TGTGCCAGCAGCCAAGATACGGGAGGAACCGGGACCCAGTACTTC
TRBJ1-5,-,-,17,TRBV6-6,CASSYPEGRISNQPQHF,TGTGCCAGCAGTTACCCAGAGGGACGGATTAGCAATCAGCCCCAGCATTTT
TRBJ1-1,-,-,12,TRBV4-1,CASSQGREGAFF,TGCGCCAGCAGCCAAGGACGCGAGGGAGCTTTCTTT
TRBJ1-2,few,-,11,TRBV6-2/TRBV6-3,CASGQGHGYTF,TGTGCCAGCGGTCAGGGACACGGCTACACCTTC
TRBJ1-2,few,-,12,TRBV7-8,CASSLRGNGYTF,TGTGCCAGCAGCTTACGGGGGAACGGCTACACCTTC
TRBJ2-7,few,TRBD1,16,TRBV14,CASSPRTGLHSYEQYF,TGTGCCAGCAGCCCAAGGACAGGGCTCCACTCCTACGAGCAGTACTTC
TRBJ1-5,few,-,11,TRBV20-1,CSASWEWAQHF,TGCAGTGCTAGTTGGGAGTGGGCCCAGCATTTT
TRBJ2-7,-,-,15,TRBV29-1,CSVESWRGTSYEQYF,TGCAGCGTTGAGAGTTGGCGCGGCACCTCCTACGAGCAGTACTTC
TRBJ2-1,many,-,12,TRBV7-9,CASSDSLDEQFF,TGTGCCAGCAGCGACAGCCTCGATGAGCAGTTCTTC
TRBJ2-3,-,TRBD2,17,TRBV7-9,CASSLATTSGGTDTQYF,TGTGCCAGCAGCTTAGCGACAACTAGCGGGGGCACAGATACGCAGTATTTT
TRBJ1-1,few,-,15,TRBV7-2,CASIRGGQPNTEAFF,TGTGCCAGCATCAGGGGCGGGCAACCGAACACTGAAGCTTTCTTT
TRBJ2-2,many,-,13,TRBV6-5,CASYVQNTGELFF,TGTGCCAGCTACGTACAGAACACCGGGGAGCTGTTTTTT
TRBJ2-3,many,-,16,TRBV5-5,CASSFRNYPLTDTQYF,TGTGCCAGCAGCTTTCGCAACTACCCCCTCACAGATACGCAGTATTTT